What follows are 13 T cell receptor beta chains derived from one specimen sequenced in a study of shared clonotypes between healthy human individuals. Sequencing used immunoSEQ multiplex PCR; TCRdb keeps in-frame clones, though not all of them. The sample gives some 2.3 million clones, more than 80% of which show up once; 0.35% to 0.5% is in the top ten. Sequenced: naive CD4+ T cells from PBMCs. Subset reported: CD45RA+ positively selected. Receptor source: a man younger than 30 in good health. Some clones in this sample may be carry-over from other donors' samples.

CDR3 DNA: TGCGCCAGCAGTGAGCCGGGGACTAGCGGTGGGGATACGCAGTATTTT. The encoded protein is CASSEPGTSGGDTQYF. This chain joins TRBV10-1 and TRBJ2-3, with TRBD2 matching over 11 bases. Germline V CDR1 and CDR2: WNHNN, SYGVQD (reference sequence). J gave up 6 bases and V 2 bases, and 7 bases lay outside the gene matches. The CDR3 is made up of 16 amino acids.

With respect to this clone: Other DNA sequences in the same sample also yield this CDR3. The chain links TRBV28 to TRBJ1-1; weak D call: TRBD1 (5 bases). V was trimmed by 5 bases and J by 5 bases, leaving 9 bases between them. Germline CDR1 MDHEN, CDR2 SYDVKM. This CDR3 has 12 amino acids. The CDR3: CASSTGGTEAFF. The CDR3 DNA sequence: TGTGCCAGCAGTACCGGGGGAACTGAAGCTTTCTTT.

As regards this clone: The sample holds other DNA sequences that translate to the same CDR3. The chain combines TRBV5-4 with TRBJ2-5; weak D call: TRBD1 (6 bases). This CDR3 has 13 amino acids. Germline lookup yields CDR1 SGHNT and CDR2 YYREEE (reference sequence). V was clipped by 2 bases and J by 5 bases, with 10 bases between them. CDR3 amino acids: CASSLGQGETQYF. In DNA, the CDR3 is TGTGCCAGCAGCTTAGGGCAGGGGGAGACCCAGTACTTC. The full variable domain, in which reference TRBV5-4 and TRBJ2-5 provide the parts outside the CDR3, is ETGVTQSPTHLIKTRGQQVTLRCSSQSGHNTVSWYQQALGQGPQFIFQYYREEENGRGNFPPRFSGLQFPNYSSELNVNALELDDSALYLCASSLGQGETQYFGPGTRLLVL.

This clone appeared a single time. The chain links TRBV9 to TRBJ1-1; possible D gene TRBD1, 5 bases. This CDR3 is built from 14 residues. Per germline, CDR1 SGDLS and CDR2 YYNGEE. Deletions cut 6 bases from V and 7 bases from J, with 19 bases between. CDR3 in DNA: TGTGCCAGCACCGTCGGGGCAGCACTGGGTGAAGCTTTCTTT. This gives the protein CASTVGAALGEAFF.

CDR3 amino acids: CASSLATNRPIEQFF. CDR3 in DNA: TGTGCCAGCAGCTTGGCGACGAACCGTCCCATTGAGCAGTTCTTC. This chain links TRBV5-4 with TRBJ2-1, with D hard to call. The CDR3 has 15 amino acids. In germline, CDR1 is SGHNT, CDR2 YYREEE (reference sequence). Trimming removed 0 bases from V and 9 bases from J, with 16 bases in between.

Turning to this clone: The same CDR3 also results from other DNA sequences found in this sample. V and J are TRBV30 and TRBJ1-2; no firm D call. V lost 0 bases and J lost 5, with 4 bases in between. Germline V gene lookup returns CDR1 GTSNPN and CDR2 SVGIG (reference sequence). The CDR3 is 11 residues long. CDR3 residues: CAWSVGYGYTF. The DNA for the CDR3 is TGTGCCTGGAGTGTGGGATATGGCTACACCTTC.

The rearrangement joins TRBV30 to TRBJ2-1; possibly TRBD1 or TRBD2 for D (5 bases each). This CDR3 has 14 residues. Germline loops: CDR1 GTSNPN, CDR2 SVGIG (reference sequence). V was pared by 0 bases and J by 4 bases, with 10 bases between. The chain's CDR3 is CAWSVRGRYNEQFF. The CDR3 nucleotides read TGTGCCTGGAGTGTACGGGGACGGTACAATGAGCAGTTCTTC.

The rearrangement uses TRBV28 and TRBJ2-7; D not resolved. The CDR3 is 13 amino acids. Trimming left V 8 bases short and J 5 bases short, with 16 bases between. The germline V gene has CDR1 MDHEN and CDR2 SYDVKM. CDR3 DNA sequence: TGTGCCAGCCGAGGTTCCCTTCCCCACGAGCAGTACTTC. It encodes CASRGSLPHEQYF. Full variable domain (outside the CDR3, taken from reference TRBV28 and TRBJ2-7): DVKVTQSSRYLVKRTGEKVFLECVQDMDHENMFWYRQDPGLGLRLIYFSYDVKMKEKGDIPEGYSVSREKKERFSLILESASTNQTSMYLCASRGSLPHEQYFGPGTRLTVT.

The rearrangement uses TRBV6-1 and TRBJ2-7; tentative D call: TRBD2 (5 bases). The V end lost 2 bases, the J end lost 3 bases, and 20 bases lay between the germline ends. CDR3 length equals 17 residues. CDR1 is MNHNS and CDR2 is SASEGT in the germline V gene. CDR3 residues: CASSESPFFPGFYEQYF. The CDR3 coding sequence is TGTGCCAGCAGTGAATCGCCTTTTTTTCCGGGATTCTACGAGCAGTACTTC.

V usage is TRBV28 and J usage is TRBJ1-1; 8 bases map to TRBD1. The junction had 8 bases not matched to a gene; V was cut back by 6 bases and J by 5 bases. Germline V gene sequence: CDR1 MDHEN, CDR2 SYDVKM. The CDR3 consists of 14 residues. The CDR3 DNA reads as TGTGCCAGCAGACCACAGGGGGAGAGGACTGAAGCTTTCTTT. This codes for CASRPQGERTEAFF.

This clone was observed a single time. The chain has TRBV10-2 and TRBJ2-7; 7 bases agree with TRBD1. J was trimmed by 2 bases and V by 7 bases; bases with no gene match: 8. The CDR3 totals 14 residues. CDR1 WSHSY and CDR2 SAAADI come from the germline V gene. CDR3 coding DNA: TGCGCCAGCAAGCCGAACAGGGGTCCCTACGAGCAGTACTTC. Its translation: CASKPNRGPYEQYF.

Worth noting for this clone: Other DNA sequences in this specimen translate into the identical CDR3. The CDR3, as DNA: TGTGCCAGCAGCCCGGGACCGAACACTGAAGCTTTCTTT. It codes for CASSPGPNTEAFF. This chain links TRBV5-6 with TRBJ1-1, with D tentatively TRBD1 (5 bases). The CDR3 is made up of 13 amino acids. Germline CDR1 reads SGHDT; CDR2 reads YYEEEE. V was clipped by 4 bases and J by 1 base, with 8 bases between them. Based on the CDR3 plus reference TRBV5-6 and TRBJ1-1, the full variable domain is DAGVTQSPTHLIKTRGQQVTLRCSPKSGHDTVSWYQQALGQGPQFIFQYYEEEERQRGNFPDRFSGHQFPNYSSELNVNALLLGDSALYLCASSPGPNTEAFFGQGTRLTVV.

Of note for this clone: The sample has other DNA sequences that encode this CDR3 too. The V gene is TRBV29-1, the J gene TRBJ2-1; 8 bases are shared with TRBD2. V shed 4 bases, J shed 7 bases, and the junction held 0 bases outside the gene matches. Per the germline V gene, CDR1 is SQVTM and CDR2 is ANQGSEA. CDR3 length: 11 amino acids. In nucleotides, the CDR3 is TGCAGCGTTGGCGGGGGGAATGAGCAGTTCTTC. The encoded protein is CSVGGGNEQFF.